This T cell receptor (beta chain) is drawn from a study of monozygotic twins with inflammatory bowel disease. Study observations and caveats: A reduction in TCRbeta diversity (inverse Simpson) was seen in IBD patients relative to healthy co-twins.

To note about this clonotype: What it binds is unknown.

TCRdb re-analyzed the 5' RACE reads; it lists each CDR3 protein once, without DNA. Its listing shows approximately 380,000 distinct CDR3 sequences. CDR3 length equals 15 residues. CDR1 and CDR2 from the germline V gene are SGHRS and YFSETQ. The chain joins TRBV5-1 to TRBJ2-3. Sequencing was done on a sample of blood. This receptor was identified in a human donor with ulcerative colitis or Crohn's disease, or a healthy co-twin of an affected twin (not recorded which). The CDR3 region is CASSLATASTDTQYF.